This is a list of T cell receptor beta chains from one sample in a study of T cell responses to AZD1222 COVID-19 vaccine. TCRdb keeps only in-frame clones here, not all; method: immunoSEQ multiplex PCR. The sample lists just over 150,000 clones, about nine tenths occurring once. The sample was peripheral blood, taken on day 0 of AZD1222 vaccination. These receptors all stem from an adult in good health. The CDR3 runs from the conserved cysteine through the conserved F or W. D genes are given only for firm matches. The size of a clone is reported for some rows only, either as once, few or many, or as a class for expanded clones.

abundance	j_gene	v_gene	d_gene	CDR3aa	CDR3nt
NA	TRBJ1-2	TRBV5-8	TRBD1	CASSKDRPINYGYTF	TGTGCCAGCAGTAAGGACAGGCCGATTAACTATGGCTACACCTTC
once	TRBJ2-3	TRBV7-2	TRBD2	CASSARTSGYTDTQYF	TGTGCCAGCAGCGCACGGACTAGCGGATACACAGATACGCAGTATTTT
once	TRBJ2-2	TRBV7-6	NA	CASSLGFSGELFF	TGTGCCAGCAGCTTAGGGTTCTCCGGGGAGCTGTTTTTT
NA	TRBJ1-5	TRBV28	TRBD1	CASKPGQGNYQPQHF	TGTGCCAGTAAGCCGGGACAGGGCAATTATCAGCCCCAGCATTTT
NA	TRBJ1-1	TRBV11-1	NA	CASGRQVGTEAFF	TGTGCCAGCGGAAGACAGGTTGGCACTGAAGCTTTCTTT
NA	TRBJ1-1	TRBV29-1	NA	CSVRTESGTEAFF	TGCAGCGTACGCACCGAATCGGGGACTGAAGCTTTCTTT
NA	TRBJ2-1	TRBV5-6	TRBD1	CASSTPGQGAGNEQFF	TGTGCCAGCAGCACACCGGGACAGGGGGCGGGCAATGAGCAGTTCTTC
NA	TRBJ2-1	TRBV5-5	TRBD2	CASSLMGLPNNEQFF	TGTGCCAGCAGCTTGATGGGACTACCAAACAATGAGCAGTTCTTC
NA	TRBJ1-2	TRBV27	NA	CASSLRIHNYGYTF	TGTGCCAGCAGCCTCCGCATACATAACTATGGCTACACCTTC
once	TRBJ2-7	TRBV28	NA	CASSRARGYYEQYF	TGTGCCAGCAGTCGGGCCCGAGGGTACTACGAGCAGTACTTC
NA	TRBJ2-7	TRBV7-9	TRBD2	CASSTTSGAAYEQYF	TGTGCCAGCAGCACAACTAGCGGGGCGGCCTACGAGCAGTACTTC
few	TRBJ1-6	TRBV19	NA	CASMEWGRGLYSPLHF	TGTGCCAGTATGGAATGGGGCAGGGGATTGTATTCACCCCTCCACTTT
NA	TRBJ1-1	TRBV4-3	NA	CASSRGGTGEAFF	TGCGCCAGCAGCCGAGGGGGAACGGGTGAAGCTTTCTTT
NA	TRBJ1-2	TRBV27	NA	CASSSLGTTNYGYTF	TGTGCCAGCAGTTCCCTGGGGACGACTAACTATGGCTACACCTTC
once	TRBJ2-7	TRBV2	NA	CASSEEAGNYEQYF	TGTGCCAGCAGTGAAGAGGCAGGAAACTACGAGCAGTACTTC
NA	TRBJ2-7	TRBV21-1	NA	CASSKADFLPSSYEQYF	TGTGCCAGCAGCAAAGCGGACTTCCTCCCGTCCTCCTACGAGCAGTACTTC